These 12 T cell receptor beta chains originate from one sample sequenced in a study of blood T cell repertoires in COVID-19. Clones were read by immunoSEQ multiplex PCR, and TCRdb kept only the in-frame ones, dropping some. The table shows about 120,000 clones, with around 77% occurring only once. The sample consisted of peripheral blood. These receptors originate from a man in his 60s with active or convalescent COVID-19.

This rearrangement joins TRBV28 to TRBJ2-7, with D perhaps matching TRBD2 (5 bases). Trimming cost V 6 bases and J 3 bases, with 9 bases left between them. Germline loops: CDR1 MDHEN, CDR2 SYDVKM. CDR3 length: 12 amino acids. The CDR3 spells CASSSGYYEQYF. In DNA, the CDR3 is TGTGCCAGCAGCTCGGGGTACTACGAGCAGTACTTC.

The chain employs TRBV11-3 and TRBJ1-5; D gene ambiguous. Germline V gene lookup returns CDR1 SGHNT and CDR2 YENEEA. The length of the CDR3 is 12 residues. V shed 11 bases and J shed 7 bases, with 15 bases lying between them. CDR3 amino acids: CARSSGRQPQHF. The CDR3 DNA sequence: TGTGCCCGGAGCAGCGGTAGGCAGCCCCAGCATTTT.

The chain joins TRBV6-5 to TRBJ2-1, with 10 positions matching TRBD2. Germline assignment: CDR1 MNHEY and CDR2 SVGAGI. J was trimmed by 7 bases and V by 4 bases; bases with no gene match: 10. CDR3 length equals 16 residues. Written as DNA, the CDR3 is TGTGCCAGCAGTTTAGGGGGACTAGCGATGGGGAATGAGCAGTTCTTC. Amino acid sequence: CASSLGGLAMGNEQFF.

This chain connects TRBV10-2 to TRBJ2-1, with D perhaps TRBD2 (6 bases). Germline values: CDR1 WSHSY, CDR2 SAAADI. This CDR3 is built from 12 residues. V was pared by 6 bases and J by 3 bases, with 6 bases between. The CDR3 spells CASRDYYNEQFF. CDR3 sequence (DNA): TGCGCCAGCAGGGACTACTACAATGAGCAGTTCTTC.

The genes are TRBV4-2 and TRBJ1-4; TRBD1 agrees at 7 bases. Germline V gene lookup returns CDR1 LGHNA and CDR2 YNFKEQ. The CDR3 runs 16 residues. Germline trimming cut 2 bases from V and 6 bases from J; bases unmatched to any gene: 9. CDR3 region: CASSQPAGTAHEKLFF. The CDR3, as DNA: TGTGCCAGCAGCCAACCTGCCGGGACAGCACATGAAAAACTGTTTTTT.

The rearrangement uses TRBV11-2 and TRBJ2-1; 12 bases line up with TRBD2. CDR1 SGHAT and CDR2 FQNNGV come from the germline V gene. J gave up 7 bases and V 2 bases, and 3 bases lay outside the gene matches. This CDR3 is 15 amino acids long. This CDR3 is CASSLLAGGWNEQFF. CDR3 coding DNA: TGTGCCAGCAGCTTACTAGCGGGAGGGTGGAATGAGCAGTTCTTC. The full variable domain, completed using reference TRBV11-2 and TRBJ2-1, is EAGVAQSPRYKIIEKRQSVAFWCNPISGHATLYWYQQILGQGPKLLIQFQNNGVVDDSQLPKDRFSAERLKGVDSTLKIQPAKLEDSAVYLCASSLLAGGWNEQFFGPGTRLTVL.

Remarks on this clone: This sample includes further DNA sequences coding for the same CDR3. V is TRBV9 and J is TRBJ1-5; D is possibly TRBD1 (6 bases). Between the trimmed V and J ends, which lost 0 bases and 7 bases, there was a span of 11 bases. The germline V gene has CDR1 SGDLS and CDR2 YYNGEE. The CDR3 runs 14 residues. The CDR3 bases are TGTGCCAGCAGCGTAGAGGGGGGGGACCAGCCCCAGCATTTT. It encodes CASSVEGGDQPQHF.

The chain combines TRBV29-1 with TRBJ1-4; D not certain. In germline, CDR1 is SQVTM, CDR2 ANQGSEA. The CDR3 totals 12 residues. V lost 4 bases, J lost 11 bases, and 14 bases lay in between. The CDR3 loop reads CSVGETAGKLFF. The CDR3 nucleotides read TGCAGCGTTGGAGAGACTGCCGGGAAACTGTTTTTT.

This chain joins TRBV4-1 and TRBJ1-5, with 7 nucleotides matching TRBD1. V lost 6 bases and J lost 4; bases outside the gene matches: 3. The CDR3 is made up of 13 amino acids. Germline V gene sequence: CDR1 MGHRA, CDR2 YSYEKL. CDR3 amino acids: CASSPQGNQPQHF. The CDR3 nucleotides are TGCGCCAGCAGTCCACAGGGGAATCAGCCCCAGCATTTT.

This clone was seen a few times. The chain uses TRBV5-4 and TRBJ1-6, with D hard to call. This CDR3 comprises 13 residues. The V gene's germline CDR1 is SGHNT and CDR2 YYREEE (reference sequence). V was cut by 2 bases and J by 8 bases, with 8 bases left in between. This chain's CDR3 is CASSFGPDSPLHF. CDR3 bases: TGTGCCAGCAGCTTTGGTCCAGATTCACCCCTCCACTTT.

CDR3 sequence reads: CATSDWTSGATGELFF. As DNA, the CDR3 is TGTGCCACCAGTGATTGGACTAGCGGAGCCACCGGGGAGCTGTTTTTT. The chain joins TRBV24-1 to TRBJ2-2, with TRBD2 matching over 10 bases. Germline V gives CDR1 KGHDR, CDR2 SFDVKD. CDR3 size: 16 residues. The trim removed 2 bases at V and 4 bases at J, leaving 3 bases unmatched.

This clone was recorded at least ten times. V usage is TRBV5-4 and J usage is TRBJ1-2; D might be TRBD1 (6 bases). CDR1 and CDR2 (germline): SGHNT, YYREEE (reference sequence). Trimming took off 1 base at V and 7 bases at J, with 17 bases between the two ends. The CDR3 runs to 15 residues. CDR3: CASSLQGRGFTGYTF. The CDR3 bases are TGTGCCAGCAGCTTGCAAGGCAGGGGTTTCACTGGCTACACCTTC.